The next 13 T cell receptor beta chains were all read from a single sample in a study of blood T cell repertoires in COVID-19. TCRdb keeps only in-frame clones here, not all; method: immunoSEQ multiplex PCR. The table records over 50,000 clones, 88% of them present only once. Sequencing used peripheral blood. Receptors were obtained from a human donor in a cohort sampled during active COVID-19.

This clone was found a few times. The chain employs TRBV18 and TRBJ1-2, with 8 bases lining up with TRBD1. Germline V gene data show CDR1 as KGHSH and CDR2 as LQKENI. The CDR3 is 14 amino acids. The V gene end was trimmed by 6 bases and the J gene end by 0 bases; junction bases not matched to a gene: 3. The CDR3 is CASSQGASNYGYTF. The CDR3 region has the DNA TGTGCCAGCTCCCAGGGGGCCTCTAACTATGGCTACACCTTC.

This clone is medium-sized within its sample. The chain employs TRBV6-5 and TRBJ2-1, with 13 bases lining up with TRBD2. Germline V CDR1 and CDR2: MNHEY, SVGAGI. This CDR3 has 15 amino acids. The J segment lost 8 bases and the V segment lost 5 bases, leaving 6 bases of the junction unmatched. The CDR3 protein is CASSLTSGGADEQFF. Written as DNA, the CDR3 is TGTGCCAGCAGTCTAACTAGCGGGGGGGCGGATGAGCAGTTCTTC.

V is TRBV5-1 and J is TRBJ2-7; 7 bases align to TRBD2. V lost 4 bases, J lost 7 bases, and 14 bases stayed unmatched. The CDR3 runs 15 residues. Germline V gives CDR1 SGHRS, CDR2 YFSETQ. CDR3 in DNA: TGCGCCAGCAGCCGCGGGGGACCCCCTCGTGTGGAGCAGTACTTC. It codes for CASSRGGPPRVEQYF.

This chain links TRBV9 with TRBJ1-2; D might be TRBD1 (6 bases). The germline CDR1 and CDR2 sequences are SGDLS and YYNGEE. The CDR3 spans 14 residues. Trimming cost V 1 base and J 8 bases, with 15 bases left between them. The CDR3 region is CASSVSTGPGGYTF. The CDR3 DNA follows: TGTGCCAGCAGCGTATCGACAGGACCCGGCGGCTACACCTTC.

The chain links TRBV19 to TRBJ2-7; TRBD2 agrees at 7 bases. V was pared by 1 base and J by 0 bases, with 0 bases of the junction left unmatched. Per the germline V gene, CDR1 is LNHDA and CDR2 is SQIVND (reference sequence). The CDR3 spans 14 residues. The CDR3 sequence: CASSIGDYSYEQYF. Here the CDR3 DNA reads TGTGCCAGTAGTATAGGGGACTACTCCTACGAGCAGTACTTC.

The chain joins TRBV25-1 to TRBJ2-3; 8 positions match TRBD2. CDR1 is MGHDK and CDR2 is SYGVNS in the germline V gene. The CDR3 length is 17 residues. V dropped 4 bases and J dropped 4; count of bases not matched to a gene: 13. As DNA, the CDR3 is TGTGCCAGCAGTGCCCGTATAGCGGGAATACCCCCAGATACGCAGTATTTT. It codes for CASSARIAGIPPDTQYF.

The J gene is TRBJ1-1, the V gene TRBV6-5; D ambiguous. Trimming removed 0 bases from V and 1 base from J, with 12 bases in between. Germline V lookup: CDR1 MNHEY, CDR2 SVGAGI. The CDR3 loop spans 16 amino acids. This CDR3 is CASSYSRSHGNTEAFF. The CDR3 DNA reads TGTGCCAGCAGTTACTCGCGATCCCATGGGAACACTGAAGCTTTCTTT.

The chain couples TRBV6-5 to TRBJ1-1; 11 positions match TRBD1. This CDR3 contains 15 residues. Germline V lookup: CDR1 MNHEY, CDR2 SVGAGI. Germline trimming cut 2 bases from V and 5 bases from J; bases unmatched to any gene: 4. The CDR3 nucleotides read TGTGCCAGCAGTTACCTGGACAGGGGGCAAACTGAAGCTTTCTTT. Its translation is CASSYLDRGQTEAFF.

A few counts support this clone. This rearrangement joins TRBV6-5 to TRBJ2-7; D is possibly TRBD2 (6 bases). The CDR3 has 15 amino acids. In germline, CDR1 is MNHEY, CDR2 SVGAGI. V was shortened by 0 bases and J by 3 bases, with 12 bases between the two germline ends. CDR3 protein: CASSYSNSGRYEQYF. The CDR3 region has the DNA TGTGCCAGCAGTTACTCAAATAGCGGTCGCTACGAGCAGTACTTC.

The chain joins TRBV18 to TRBJ1-4; unclear D gene. CDR1 is KGHSH and CDR2 is LQKENI in the germline V gene. This CDR3 region has 15 residues. Trimming removed 1 base at V and 3 bases at J, with 9 bases between. CDR3 coding DNA: TGTGCCAGCTCACCACAGGTTCGGGCTAATGAAAAACTGTTTTTT. It translates to CASSPQVRANEKLFF.

This clone has more than one count but fewer than ten. V is TRBV19 and J is TRBJ1-1, with 7 nucleotides matching TRBD1. Germline-derived CDR1 and CDR2 are LNHDA and SQIVND (reference sequence). V trimming: 5 bases; J trimming: 4 bases; junction bases outside the gene matches: 13. The CDR3 runs to 16 residues. The CDR3 nucleotides read TGTGCCAGTAGTCCCCTGGGGAGACAGGGAGGCACTGAAGCTTTCTTT. Its protein is CASSPLGRQGGTEAFF. The complete variable domain, with remaining parts taken from reference TRBV19 and TRBJ1-1, reads DGGITQSPKYLFRKEGQNVTLSCEQNLNHDAMYWYRQDPGQGLRLIYYSQIVNDFQKGDIAEGYSVSREKKESFPLTVTSAQKNPTAFYLCASSPLGRQGGTEAFFGQGTRLTVV.

The chain is built from TRBV14 and TRBJ2-7, with 7 positions matching TRBD2. The junction had 5 bases not matched to a gene; V was cut back by 1 base and J by 5 bases. The germline gives CDR1 SGHDN, CDR2 FVKESK. The CDR3 is made up of 14 amino acids. The CDR3: CASSQGLAVDEQYF. The CDR3, as DNA: TGTGCCAGCAGCCAAGGACTAGCTGTCGACGAGCAGTACTTC.

The chain is built from TRBV5-1 and TRBJ2-1, with TRBD1 as a possible D gene (5 bases). In germline, CDR1 is SGHRS, CDR2 YFSETQ. This CDR3 has 11 residues. V was clipped by 7 bases and J by 8 bases, with 10 bases between them. CDR3 in DNA: TGCGCCAGCGGGCAGGGTGATGAGCAGTTCTTC. Protein sequence: CASGQGDEQFF.